The next 12 T cell receptor beta chains were all read from a single sample in a study of CD8+ T cells in alopecia areata. Treatment described: oral pan-JAK inhibitor, 5-10 mg twice daily. Sequencing templates came from extracted RNA that was reverse transcribed into cDNA. Clones were read by immunoSEQ multiplex PCR, and TCRdb kept only the in-frame ones, dropping some. The sample includes approximately 200,000 clones, roughly three fifths seen only once; the top ten take 3% to 3.5%. The source was CD4+ T cells sorted from blood, collected at week 4, from a patient treated with tofacitinib. These receptors were taken from a human donor with alopecia areata.

This clone was found once. This chain connects TRBV9 to TRBJ2-2; perhaps TRBD1 as D (5 bases). V lost 2 bases and J lost 1, with 6 bases in between. Germline CDR1 SGDLS, CDR2 YYNGEE. This CDR3 has 14 amino acids. For the CDR3, the DNA is TGTGCCAGCAGCGTCCAGGGGAACACCGGGGAGCTGTTTTTT. Protein sequence: CASSVQGNTGELFF.

Only a few counts were recorded for this clone. The chain couples TRBV30 to TRBJ2-2; a weak D match, TRBD1 (5 bases). V lost 0 bases, J lost 7 bases, and 15 bases lay in between. This CDR3 has 15 amino acids. Looked up from germline, CDR1 is GTSNPN and CDR2 is SVGIG (reference sequence). The CDR3 DNA is TGTGCCTGGAGTGTAGGCGCCAGAACAGGCGGGGAGCTGTTTTTT. It codes for CAWSVGARTGGELFF.

V gene TRBV15 combines with J gene TRBJ1-4; D remains ambiguous. Trimming removed 1 base at V and 3 bases at J, with 12 bases between. Germline CDR1 reads LNHNV; CDR2 reads YYDKDF (reference sequence). There are 16 residues in the CDR3. CDR3 in DNA: TGTGCCACCAGCAGAGTCGGCTTCGCAGCTAATGAAAAACTGTTTTTT. It yields the protein CATSRVGFAANEKLFF.

This clone was detected a few times. This CDR3 is CAWSRQGNTGELFF. The CDR3 region has the DNA TGTGCCTGGAGTCGACAGGGGAACACCGGGGAGCTGTTTTTT. The chain couples TRBV30 to TRBJ2-2; 7 bases are a match to TRBD1. The CDR3 covers 14 residues. CDR1 is GTSNPN and CDR2 is SVGIG in the germline V gene (reference sequence). V lost 2 bases and J lost 1; bases outside the gene matches: 1.

The rearrangement uses TRBV15 and TRBJ1-5, with TRBD1 matching over 7 bases. The ends lost 4 bases at V and 6 bases at J; junction bases unmatched: 6. The CDR3 is made up of 14 amino acids. The germline V gene has CDR1 LNHNV and CDR2 YYDKDF (reference sequence). DNA for the CDR3: TGTGCCACCAGCAAGGGCAGGGGGTTTCAGCCCCAGCATTTT. Protein sequence: CATSKGRGFQPQHF.

This CDR3 reads CSVPVYTEAFF. The CDR3 DNA is TGCAGCGTGCCCGTGTACACTGAAGCTTTCTTT. The chain combines TRBV29-1 with TRBJ1-1; D is undetermined. CDR3 length equals 11 residues. V lost 6 bases to trimming and J lost 3 bases, with 8 bases between them. The germline CDR1 and CDR2 sequences are SQVTM and ANQGSEA.

This sequence joins TRBV30 and TRBJ1-5; TRBD1 is a possible D gene (5 bases). CDR3 length equals 16 residues. Trimming stripped 0 bases from V and 4 bases from J, with 16 bases between. The germline CDR1 and CDR2 sequences are GTSNPN and SVGIG (reference sequence). DNA of the CDR3: TGTGCCTGGAGTGTAGGAGGGACCGGACGTAATCAGCCCCAGCATTTT. Translating it yields CAWSVGGTGRNQPQHF. Full variable domain (missing parts from reference TRBV30 and TRBJ1-5): SQTIHQWPATLVQPVGSPLSLECTVEGTSNPNLYWYRQAAGRGLQLLFYSVGIGQISSEVPQNLSASRPQDRQFILSSKKLLLSDSGFYLCAWSVGGTGRNQPQHFGDGTRLSIL.

The chain links TRBV30 to TRBJ1-2; D not certain. The V and J ends lost 6 bases and 6 bases respectively, with 11 bases between them. The CDR3 extends over 11 amino acids. Germline values: CDR1 GTSNPN, CDR2 SVGIG (reference sequence). The CDR3 spells CACDTWDGYTF. The CDR3 DNA reads as TGTGCCTGCGACACTTGGGATGGCTACACCTTC.

The V and J genes are TRBV11-3 and TRBJ2-7; D is uncertain. V shed 3 bases and J shed 3 bases, with 12 bases lying between them. There are 14 residues in the CDR3. Germline lookup yields CDR1 SGHNT and CDR2 YENEEA. The CDR3 spells CASSLERLGYEQYF. The CDR3 DNA is TGTGCCAGCAGCTTGGAAAGATTGGGCTACGAGCAGTACTTC.

This clone was seen only a few times. This chain uses TRBV4-1 with TRBJ1-1, with D uncertain. The germline V gene encodes CDR1 MGHRA and CDR2 YSYEKL. The V gene lost 4 bases and the J gene lost 3 bases, with 24 bases spanning the gap. The CDR3 is made up of 18 amino acids. The CDR3 sequence is CASSPRRSGLHVYTEAFF. For the CDR3, the DNA is TGCGCCAGCAGCCCTCGCCGGTCGGGGTTACATGTGTACACTGAAGCTTTCTTT.

The J gene is TRBJ1-1, the V gene TRBV5-4, with 11 bases identical to TRBD1. The CDR3 has 15 residues. The germline V gene has CDR1 SGHNT and CDR2 YYREEE (reference sequence). Trimming at V came to 4 bases and at J to 10 bases, leaving 12 bases not matched to a gene. The CDR3 here is CASSPDRGRNYGAFF. The CDR3 DNA follows: TGTGCCAGCAGCCCGGACAGGGGGCGGAATTATGGAGCTTTCTTT. Variable domain in full (rest from reference TRBV5-4 and TRBJ1-1): ETGVTQSPTHLIKTRGQQVTLRCSSQSGHNTVSWYQQALGQGPQFIFQYYREEENGRGNFPPRFSGLQFPNYSSELNVNALELDDSALYLCASSPDRGRNYGAFFGQGTRLTVV.

The chain is built from TRBV4-2 and TRBJ2-3; D unresolved. CDR3 length: 15 residues. Trimming removed 4 bases at V and 0 bases at J, with 11 bases between. CDR1 LGHNA and CDR2 YNFKEQ come from the germline V gene. CDR3 sequence (DNA): TGTGCCAGCAGCCCTAAGGACCCGAGCACAGATACGCAGTATTTT. Protein product: CASSPKDPSTDTQYF.